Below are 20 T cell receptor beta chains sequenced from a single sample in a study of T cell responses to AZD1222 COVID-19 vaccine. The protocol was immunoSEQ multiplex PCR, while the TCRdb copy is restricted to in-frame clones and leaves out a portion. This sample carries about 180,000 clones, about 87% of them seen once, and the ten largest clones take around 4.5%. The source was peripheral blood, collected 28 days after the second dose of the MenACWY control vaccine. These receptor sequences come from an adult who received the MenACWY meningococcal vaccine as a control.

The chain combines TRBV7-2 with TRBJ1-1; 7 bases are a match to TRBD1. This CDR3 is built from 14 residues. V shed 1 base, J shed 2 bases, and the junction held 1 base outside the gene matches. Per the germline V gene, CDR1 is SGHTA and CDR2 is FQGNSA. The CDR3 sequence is CASSLGQGNTEAFF. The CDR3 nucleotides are TGTGCCAGCAGCTTAGGACAGGGTAACACTGAAGCTTTCTTT.

For the CDR3, the DNA is TGCGCCAGCACCCAGGGGCAGGGGAGGACGGCCTATGGCTACACCTTC. This encodes CASTQGQGRTAYGYTF. The genes are TRBV5-1 and TRBJ1-2, with D possibly TRBD1 on 6 matching bases. Germline CDR1 and CDR2: SGHRS and YFSETQ. This CDR3 is built from 16 residues. Between the trimmed V and J ends, which lost 6 bases and 4 bases, there was a span of 22 bases.

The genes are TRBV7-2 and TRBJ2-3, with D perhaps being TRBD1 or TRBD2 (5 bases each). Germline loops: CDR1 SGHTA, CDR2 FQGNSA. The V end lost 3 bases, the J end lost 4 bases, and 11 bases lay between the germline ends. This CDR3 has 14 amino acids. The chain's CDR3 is CASSFPGRPDTQYF. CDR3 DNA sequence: TGTGCCAGCAGCTTTCCAGGGAGACCAGATACGCAGTATTTT.

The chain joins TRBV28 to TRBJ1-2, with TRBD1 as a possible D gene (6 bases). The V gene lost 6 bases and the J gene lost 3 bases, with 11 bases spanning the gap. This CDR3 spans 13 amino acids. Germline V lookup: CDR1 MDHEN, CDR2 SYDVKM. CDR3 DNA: TGTGCCAGCAGCCCTACAGGGTACTATGGCTACACCTTC. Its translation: CASSPTGYYGYTF.

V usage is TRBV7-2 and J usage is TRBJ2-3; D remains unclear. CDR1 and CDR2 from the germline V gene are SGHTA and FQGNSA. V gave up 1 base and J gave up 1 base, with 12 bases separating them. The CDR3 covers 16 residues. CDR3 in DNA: TGTGCCAGCAGCTTAGGGTCTGTCCGGCGCACAGATACGCAGTATTTT. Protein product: CASSLGSVRRTDTQYF.

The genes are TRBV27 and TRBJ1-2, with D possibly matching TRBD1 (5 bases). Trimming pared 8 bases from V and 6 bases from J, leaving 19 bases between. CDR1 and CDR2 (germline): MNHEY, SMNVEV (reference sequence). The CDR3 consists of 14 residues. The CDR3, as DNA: TGTGCCAGCGGCCTTGGGGGGATTATCAATGGCTACACCTTC. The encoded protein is CASGLGGIINGYTF.

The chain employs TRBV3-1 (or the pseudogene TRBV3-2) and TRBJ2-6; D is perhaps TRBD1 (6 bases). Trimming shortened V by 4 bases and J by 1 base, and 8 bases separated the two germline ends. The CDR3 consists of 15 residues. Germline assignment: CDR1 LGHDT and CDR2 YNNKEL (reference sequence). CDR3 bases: TGTGCCAGCAGCCCCAGGGGTTCTGGGGCCAACGTCCTGACTTTC. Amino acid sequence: CASSPRGSGANVLTF.

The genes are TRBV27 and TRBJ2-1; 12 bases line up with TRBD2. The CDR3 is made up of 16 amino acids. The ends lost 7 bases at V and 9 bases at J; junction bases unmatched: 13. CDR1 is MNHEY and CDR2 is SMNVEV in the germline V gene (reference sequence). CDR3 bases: TGTGCCAGCACCCGTGGTCTAGCGGGAGGGATAGGTGAGCAGTTCTTC. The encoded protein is CASTRGLAGGIGEQFF.

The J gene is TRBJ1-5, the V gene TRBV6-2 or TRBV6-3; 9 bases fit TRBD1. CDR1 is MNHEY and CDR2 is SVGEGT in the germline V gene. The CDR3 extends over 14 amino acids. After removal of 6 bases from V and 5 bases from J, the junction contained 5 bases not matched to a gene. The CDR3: CASSPTGGYQPQHF. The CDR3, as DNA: TGTGCCAGCAGCCCTACAGGGGGCTATCAGCCCCAGCATTTT.

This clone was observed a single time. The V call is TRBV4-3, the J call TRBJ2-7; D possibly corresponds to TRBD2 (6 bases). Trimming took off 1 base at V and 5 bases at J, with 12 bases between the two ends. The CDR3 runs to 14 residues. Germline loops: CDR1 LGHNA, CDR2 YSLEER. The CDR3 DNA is TGCGCCAGCAGCCAAGGTAACGGAGGGCACGAGCAGTACTTC. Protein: CASSQGNGGHEQYF.

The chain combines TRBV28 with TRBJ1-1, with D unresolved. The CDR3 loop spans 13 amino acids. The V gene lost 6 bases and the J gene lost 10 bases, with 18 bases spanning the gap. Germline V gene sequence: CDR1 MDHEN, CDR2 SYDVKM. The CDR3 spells CASRPTALVGAFF. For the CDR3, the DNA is TGTGCCAGCAGACCAACGGCCCTGGTAGGAGCTTTCTTT.

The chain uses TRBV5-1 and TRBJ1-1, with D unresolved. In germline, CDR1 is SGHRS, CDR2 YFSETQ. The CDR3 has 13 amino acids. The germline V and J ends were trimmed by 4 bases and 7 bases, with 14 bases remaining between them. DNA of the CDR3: TGCGCCAGCAGCATAAACACGGAAATTGAAGCTTTCTTT. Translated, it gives CASSINTEIEAFF. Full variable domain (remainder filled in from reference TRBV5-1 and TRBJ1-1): KAGVTQTPRYLIKTRGQQVTLSCSPISGHRSVSWYQQTPGQGLQFLFEYFSETQRNKGNFPGRFSGRQFSNSRSEMNVSTLELGDSALYLCASSINTEIEAFFGQGTRLTVV.

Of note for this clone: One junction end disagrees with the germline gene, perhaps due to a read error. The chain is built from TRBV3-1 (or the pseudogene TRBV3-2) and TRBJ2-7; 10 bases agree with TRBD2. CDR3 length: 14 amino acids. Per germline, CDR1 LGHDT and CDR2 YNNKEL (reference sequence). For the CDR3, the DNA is TGTGCCAGCAGCCAAGGTGGTCTAGCGGGAGACGTCGACTTC. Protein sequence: CASSQGGLAGDVDF.

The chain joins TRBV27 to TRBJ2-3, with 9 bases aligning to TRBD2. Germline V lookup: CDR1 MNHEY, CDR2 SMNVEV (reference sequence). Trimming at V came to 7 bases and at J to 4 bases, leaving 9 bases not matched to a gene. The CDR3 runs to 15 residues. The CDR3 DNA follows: TGTGCCAGCACCTTTAGCGGGAGACGCCCAGATACGCAGTATTTT. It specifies CASTFSGRRPDTQYF.

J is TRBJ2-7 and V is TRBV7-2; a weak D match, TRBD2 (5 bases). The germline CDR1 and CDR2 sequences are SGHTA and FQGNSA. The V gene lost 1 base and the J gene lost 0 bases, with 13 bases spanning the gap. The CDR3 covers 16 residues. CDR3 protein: CASSLVADSYSYEQYF. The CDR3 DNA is TGTGCCAGCAGCTTAGTCGCGGACTCCTACTCCTACGAGCAGTACTTC.

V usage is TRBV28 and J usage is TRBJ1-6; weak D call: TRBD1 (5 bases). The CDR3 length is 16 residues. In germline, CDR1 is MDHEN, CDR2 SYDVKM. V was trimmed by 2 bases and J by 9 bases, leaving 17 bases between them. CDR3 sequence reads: CASSLSYKKRGSPLHF. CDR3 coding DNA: TGTGCCAGCAGTTTAAGCTACAAAAAGAGGGGTTCACCCCTCCACTTT.

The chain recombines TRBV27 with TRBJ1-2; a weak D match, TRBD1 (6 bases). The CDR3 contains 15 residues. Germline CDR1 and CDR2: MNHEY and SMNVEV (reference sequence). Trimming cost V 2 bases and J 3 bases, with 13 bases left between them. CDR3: CASSLRGFTDYGYTF. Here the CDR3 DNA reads TGTGCCAGCAGTTTAAGGGGGTTCACGGACTATGGCTACACCTTC.

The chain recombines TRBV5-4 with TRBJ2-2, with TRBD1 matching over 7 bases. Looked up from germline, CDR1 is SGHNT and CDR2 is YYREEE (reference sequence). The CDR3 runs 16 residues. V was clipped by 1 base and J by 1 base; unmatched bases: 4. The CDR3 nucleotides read TGTGCCAGCAGCTTGTTACAGGGGCGGAACACCGGGGAGCTGTTTTTT. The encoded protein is CASSLLQGRNTGELFF. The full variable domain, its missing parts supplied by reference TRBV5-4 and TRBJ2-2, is ETGVTQSPTHLIKTRGQQVTLRCSSQSGHNTVSWYQQALGQGPQFIFQYYREEENGRGNFPPRFSGLQFPNYSSELNVNALELDDSALYLCASSLLQGRNTGELFFGEGSRLTVL.

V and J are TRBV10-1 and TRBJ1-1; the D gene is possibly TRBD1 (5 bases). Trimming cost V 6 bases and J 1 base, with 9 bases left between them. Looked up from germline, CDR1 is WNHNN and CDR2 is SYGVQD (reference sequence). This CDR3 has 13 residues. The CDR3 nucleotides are TGCGCCAGCAGGAATACAGGGAACACTGAAGCTTTCTTT. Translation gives CASRNTGNTEAFF.

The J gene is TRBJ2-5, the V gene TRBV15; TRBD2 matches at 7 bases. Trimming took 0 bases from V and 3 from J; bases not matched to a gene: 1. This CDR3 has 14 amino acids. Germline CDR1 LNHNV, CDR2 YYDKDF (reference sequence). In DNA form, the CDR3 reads TGTGCCACCAGCAGAGATCGGGGGGAAGAGACCCAGTACTTC. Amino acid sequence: CATSRDRGEETQYF.